The entry below describes one T cell receptor (beta chain). The junction differs from germline at one of its ends, possibly a read error. The source of the sample is a study of control samples from healthy donors and cancer patients. Some clones are missing from TCRdb's copy, which holds only in-frame ones; the method was immunoSEQ multiplex PCR. The table includes about 100,000 clones, approximately 82% detected once. CDR1 and CDR2 (germline): SSHAT, FNYEAQ (reference sequence). The CDR3 totals 15 residues. The J gene is TRBJ2-1, the V gene TRBV7-7, with 8 bases lining up with TRBD2. The TCR comes from a man between 18 and 35 years old in good health. Sequencing was carried out using blood. The CDR3 DNA reads TGTGCTAGCAGCTTAAGGCTAGCGGGCTACAATGAGCAGTTCTTC. Translating gives CASSLRLAGYNEQFF.